The rows below give T cell receptor beta chains drawn from one sample of a study of OX40 agonist ivuxolimab in advanced cancers. Method: immunoSEQ multiplex PCR; TCRdb's copy keeps in-frame clones and lacks some. The sample consists of approximately 90,000 clones, roughly 87% of them appearing once. The sequencing used CD4+ or CD8+ T cells sorted from blood, collected in a trial of the OX40 agonist ivuxolimab. The receptors originated from an adult with an advanced solid tumor such as melanoma, head and neck, liver or kidney cancer. Both conserved end residues are trimmed from each CDR3. D genes are given only for firm matches. Clone size, where shown, is once, few, many, or a class for clones that have expanded.

abundance,d_gene,v_gene,j_gene,CDR3aa
NA,NA,TRBV28,TRBJ2-2,ASSFDRSNTGELF
NA,TRBD1,TRBV30,TRBJ1-6,AWSRGQGDSPLH
NA,NA,TRBV2,TRBJ2-7,ASSVGGAYSYEQY
NA,TRBD2,TRBV30,TRBJ2-5,AWSVPLAGVGETQY
NA,NA,TRBV7-6,TRBJ2-2,ASSLGTVNTGELF
NA,NA,TRBV7-2,TRBJ2-2,ASSLVNGELF
NA,NA,TRBV5-4,TRBJ2-7,ASSTIRDGLYEQY
few,NA,TRBV19,TRBJ1-2,ASSMNRVHGYT
NA,TRBD1,TRBV27,TRBJ2-6,ASSSRTGGAAGANVLT
few,NA,TRBV6-1,TRBJ2-1,ASSRRGGYNEQF
few,TRBD2,TRBV11-1,TRBJ2-7,ASSPGTIDTEQY
NA,NA,TRBV5-1,TRBJ1-5,ASSSASNQPQH
once,NA,TRBV30,TRBJ2-7,AWGLLSYEQY
NA,TRBD2,TRBV10-1,TRBJ2-3,ASSERLAGGGTQY
NA,NA,TRBV7-9,TRBJ1-4,ASSPRLGTEKLF
few,NA,TRBV10-3,TRBJ1-5,AISDSAGRQPQH
NA,TRBD1,TRBV7-9,TRBJ1-4,ASSSDRGEEKLF
few,TRBD1,TRBV11-2,TRBJ2-1,ASSSQTGGSYNEQF
NA,NA,TRBV28,TRBJ1-1,ASPKWGGAPTMNTEAF
NA,NA,TRBV5-5,TRBJ1-1,ASSFTGTWNTEAF
NA,NA,TRBV30,TRBJ2-5,AWTVGETQY
NA,NA,TRBV7-8,TRBJ2-6,ASSSGQAGPGANVLT
NA,TRBD1,TRBV6-5,TRBJ1-5,ASIPNRGPQH
NA,NA,TRBV14,TRBJ2-7,ASSPRMVAQEQY
NA,NA,TRBV5-4,TRBJ2-3,ASSFKDTQY